This TCR beta chain emerged from a study of cytomegalovirus exposure and HLA in healthy donors. This clone was detected only a few times. PCR was performed using 60 Vbeta and 13 Jbeta primers. Using immunoSEQ multiplex PCR, the repertoire was profiled, and TCRdb retains in-frame clones only, with some absent. Altogether around 110,000 clones are present, 77% being singletons, with the ten largest covering more than 4%. Sequenced sample: PBMCs. The TCR was taken from a male donor in good health and CMV-seronegative.

CDR3: CASSQTSGRVETQYF. The CDR3 nucleotides are TGTGCCAGCAGCCAAACTAGCGGGAGGGTAGAGACCCAGTACTTC. V is TRBV5-6 and J is TRBJ2-5; 13 bases agree with TRBD2. CDR3 length: 15 amino acids. The V and J ends lost 4 bases and 4 bases, in that order; junction bases with no gene match: 4. Germline V gives CDR1 SGHDT, CDR2 YYEEEE.